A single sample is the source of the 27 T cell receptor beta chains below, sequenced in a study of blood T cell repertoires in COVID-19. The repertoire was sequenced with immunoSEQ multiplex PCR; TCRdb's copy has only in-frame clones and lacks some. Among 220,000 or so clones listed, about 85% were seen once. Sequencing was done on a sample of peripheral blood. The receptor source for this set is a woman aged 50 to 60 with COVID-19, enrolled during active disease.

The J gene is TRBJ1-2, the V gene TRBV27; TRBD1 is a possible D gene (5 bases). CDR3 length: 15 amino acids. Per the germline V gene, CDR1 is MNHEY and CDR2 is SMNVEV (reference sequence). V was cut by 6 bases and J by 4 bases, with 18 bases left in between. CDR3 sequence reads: CASRPQGPASYGYTF. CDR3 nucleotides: TGTGCCAGCAGACCCCAGGGCCCCGCTTCCTATGGCTACACCTTC.

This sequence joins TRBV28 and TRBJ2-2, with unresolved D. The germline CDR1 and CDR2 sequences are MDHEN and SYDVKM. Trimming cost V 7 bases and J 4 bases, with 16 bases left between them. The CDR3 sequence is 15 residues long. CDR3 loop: CASTRYFGSTGELFF. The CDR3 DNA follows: TGTGCCAGCACCCGGTACTTCGGGTCCACCGGGGAGCTGTTTTTT. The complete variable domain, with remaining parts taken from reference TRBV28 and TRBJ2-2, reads DVKVTQSSRYLVKRTGEKVFLECVQDMDHENMFWYRQDPGLGLRLIYFSYDVKMKEKGDIPEGYSVSREKKERFSLILESASTNQTSMYLCASTRYFGSTGELFFGEGSRLTVL.

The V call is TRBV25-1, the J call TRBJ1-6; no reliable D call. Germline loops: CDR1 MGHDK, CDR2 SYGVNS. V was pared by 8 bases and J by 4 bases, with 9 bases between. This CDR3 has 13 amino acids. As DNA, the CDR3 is TGTGCCAGCCACAGCTTTTATAATTCACCCCTCCACTTT. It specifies CASHSFYNSPLHF.

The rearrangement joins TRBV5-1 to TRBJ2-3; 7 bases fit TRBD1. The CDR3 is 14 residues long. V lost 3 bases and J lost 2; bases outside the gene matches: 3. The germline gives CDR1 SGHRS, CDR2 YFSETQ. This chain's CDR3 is CASSWDSPTDTQYF. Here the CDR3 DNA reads TGCGCCAGCAGCTGGGACAGTCCCACAGATACGCAGTATTTT.

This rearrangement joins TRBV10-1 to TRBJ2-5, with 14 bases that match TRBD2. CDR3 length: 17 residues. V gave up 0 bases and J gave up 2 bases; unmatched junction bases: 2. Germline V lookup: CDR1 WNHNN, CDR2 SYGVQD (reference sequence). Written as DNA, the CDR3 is TGCGCCAGCAGTGAGTCCGGACTAGCGGGGGGACAAGAGACCCAGTACTTC. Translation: CASSESGLAGGQETQYF.

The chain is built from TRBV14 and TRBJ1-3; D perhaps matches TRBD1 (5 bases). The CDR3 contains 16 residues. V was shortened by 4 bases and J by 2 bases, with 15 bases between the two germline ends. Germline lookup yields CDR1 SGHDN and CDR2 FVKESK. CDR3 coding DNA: TGTGCCAGCAGCCCTCGCAGGGTGCTCGCTGGAAACACCATATATTTT. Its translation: CASSPRRVLAGNTIYF.

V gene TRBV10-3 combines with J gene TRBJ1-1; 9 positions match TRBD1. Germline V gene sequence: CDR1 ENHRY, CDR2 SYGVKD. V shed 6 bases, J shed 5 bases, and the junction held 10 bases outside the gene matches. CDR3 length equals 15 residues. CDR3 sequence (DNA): TGTGCCATCAGCCTAGGACAGGGGAAGAGGACTGAAGCTTTCTTT. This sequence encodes CAISLGQGKRTEAFF.

CDR3 nucleotides: TGTGCCAGCCTTAGACAGGGGGCCTACGAGCAGTACTTC. This translates into CASLRQGAYEQYF. The chain carries TRBV12-3 or TRBV12-4 and TRBJ2-7; 9 nucleotides align to TRBD1. This CDR3 region has 13 residues. The junction had 4 bases not matched to a gene; V was cut back by 8 bases and J by 2 bases.

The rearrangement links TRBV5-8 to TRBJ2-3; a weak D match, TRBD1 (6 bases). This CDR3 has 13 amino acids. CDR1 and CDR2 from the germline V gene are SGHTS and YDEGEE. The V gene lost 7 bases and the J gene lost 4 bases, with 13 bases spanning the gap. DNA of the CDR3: TGTGCCAGCGGACTCAGGGGCGCAGATACGCAGTATTTT. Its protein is CASGLRGADTQYF.

The CDR3 coding sequence is TGTGCCAGCAGTCCCCGCGCTTTCGATACGCAGTATTTT. This codes for CASSPRAFDTQYF. The chain is built from TRBV27 and TRBJ2-3; D is unresolved. Germline assignment: CDR1 MNHEY and CDR2 SMNVEV (reference sequence). The CDR3 has 13 amino acids. The V end was cut by 5 bases, the J end by 6 bases, with 12 bases between.

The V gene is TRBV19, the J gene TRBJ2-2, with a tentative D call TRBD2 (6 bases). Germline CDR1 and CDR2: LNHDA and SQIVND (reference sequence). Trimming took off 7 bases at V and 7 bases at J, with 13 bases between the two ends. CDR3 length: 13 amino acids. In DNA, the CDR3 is TGTGCCAGTAAGGAGGGGCGCGGCGGGGAGCTGTTTTTT. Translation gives CASKEGRGGELFF.

The CDR3 bases are TGCGCCAGCAGCCCGGCAGGGTCGGAGGGCTACACCTTC. Translating it yields CASSPAGSEGYTF. This chain joins TRBV5-1 and TRBJ1-2; perhaps TRBD1 as D (5 bases). Germline lookup yields CDR1 SGHRS and CDR2 YFSETQ. This CDR3 comprises 13 residues. Deletions cut 4 bases from V and 8 bases from J, with 15 bases between.

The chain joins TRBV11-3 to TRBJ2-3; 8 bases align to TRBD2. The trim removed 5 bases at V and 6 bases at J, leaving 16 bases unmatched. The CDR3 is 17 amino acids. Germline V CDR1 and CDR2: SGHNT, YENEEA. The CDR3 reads CASSRAFGTSGEDTQYF. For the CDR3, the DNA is TGTGCCAGCAGCCGTGCCTTTGGGACTAGTGGGGAGGATACGCAGTATTTT. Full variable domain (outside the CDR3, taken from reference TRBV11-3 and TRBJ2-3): EAGVVQSPRYKIIEKKQPVAFWCNPISGHNTLYWYLQNLGQGPELLIRYENEEAVDDSQLPKDRFSAERLKGVDSTLKIQPAELGDSAVYLCASSRAFGTSGEDTQYFGPGTRLTVL.

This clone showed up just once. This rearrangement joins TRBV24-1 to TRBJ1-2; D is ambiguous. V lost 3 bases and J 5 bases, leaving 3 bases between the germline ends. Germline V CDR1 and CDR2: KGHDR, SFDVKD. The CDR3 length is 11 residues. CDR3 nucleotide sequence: TGTGCCACCAGTGATGAGTATGGCTACACCTTC. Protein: CATSDEYGYTF.

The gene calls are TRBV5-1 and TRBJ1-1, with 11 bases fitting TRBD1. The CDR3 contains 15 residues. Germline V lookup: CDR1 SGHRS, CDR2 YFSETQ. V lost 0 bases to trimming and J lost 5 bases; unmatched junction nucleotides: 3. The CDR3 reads CASSLAGTGGTEAFF. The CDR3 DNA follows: TGCGCCAGCAGCTTGGCCGGGACAGGGGGGACTGAAGCTTTCTTT.

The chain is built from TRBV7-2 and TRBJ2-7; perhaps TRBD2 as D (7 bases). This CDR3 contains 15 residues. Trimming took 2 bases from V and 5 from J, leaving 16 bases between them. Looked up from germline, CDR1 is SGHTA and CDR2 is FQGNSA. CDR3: CASSLKGGANHEQYF. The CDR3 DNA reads TGTGCCAGCAGCTTAAAAGGGGGGGCGAACCACGAGCAGTACTTC. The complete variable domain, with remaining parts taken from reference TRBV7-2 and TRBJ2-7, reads GAGVSQSPSNKVTEKGKDVELRCDPISGHTALYWYRQSLGQGLEFLIYFQGNSAPDKSGLPSDRFSAERTGGSVSTLTIQRTQQEDSAVYLCASSLKGGANHEQYFGPGTRLTVT.

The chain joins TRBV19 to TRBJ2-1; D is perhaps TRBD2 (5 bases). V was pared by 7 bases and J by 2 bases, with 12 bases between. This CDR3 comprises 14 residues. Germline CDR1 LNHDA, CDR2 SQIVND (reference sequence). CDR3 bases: TGTGCCAGTAATTGGGGAGTCGCCTACAATGAGCAGTTCTTC. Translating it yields CASNWGVAYNEQFF. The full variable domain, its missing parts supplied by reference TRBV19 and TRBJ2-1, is DGGITQSPKYLFRKEGQNVTLSCEQNLNHDAMYWYRQDPGQGLRLIYYSQIVNDFQKGDIAEGYSVSREKKESFPLTVTSAQKNPTAFYLCASNWGVAYNEQFFGPGTRLTVL.

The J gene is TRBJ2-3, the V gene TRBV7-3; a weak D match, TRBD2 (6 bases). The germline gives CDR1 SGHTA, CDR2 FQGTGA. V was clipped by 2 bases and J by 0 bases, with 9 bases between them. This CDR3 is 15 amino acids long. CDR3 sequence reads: CASSLVGGSTDTQYF. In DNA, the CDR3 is TGTGCCAGCAGCTTAGTCGGGGGAAGCACAGATACGCAGTATTTT.

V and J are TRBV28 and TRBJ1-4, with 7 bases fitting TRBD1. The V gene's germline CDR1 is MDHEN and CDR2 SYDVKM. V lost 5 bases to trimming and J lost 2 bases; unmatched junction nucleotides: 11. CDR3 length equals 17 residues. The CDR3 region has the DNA TGTGCCAGCAGTGACAGGACAGGCCTGGAGACTAATGAAAAACTGTTTTTT. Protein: CASSDRTGLETNEKLFF.

The CDR3 region is CASKGDTGNYGYTF. CDR3 in DNA: TGTGCCAGCAAGGGGGATACGGGTAACTATGGCTACACCTTC. The chain has TRBV2 and TRBJ1-2; perhaps TRBD1 as D (6 bases). The V gene's germline CDR1 is SNHLY and CDR2 FYNNEI. CDR3 size: 14 residues. V lost 7 bases and J lost 1, with 13 bases in between.

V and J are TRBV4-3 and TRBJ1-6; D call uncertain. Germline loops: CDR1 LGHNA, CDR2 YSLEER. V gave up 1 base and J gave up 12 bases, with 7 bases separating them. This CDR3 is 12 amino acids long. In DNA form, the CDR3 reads TGCGCCAGCAGCCAAGCGGGAGGACCCCTCCACTTT. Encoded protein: CASSQAGGPLHF.

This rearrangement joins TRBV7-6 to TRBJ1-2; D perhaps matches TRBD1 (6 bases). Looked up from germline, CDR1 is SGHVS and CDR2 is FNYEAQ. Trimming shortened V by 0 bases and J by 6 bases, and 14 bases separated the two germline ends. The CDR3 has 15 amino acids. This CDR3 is CASSLAAGVSDGYTF. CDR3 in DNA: TGTGCCAGCAGCTTAGCGGCAGGGGTATCTGATGGCTACACCTTC.

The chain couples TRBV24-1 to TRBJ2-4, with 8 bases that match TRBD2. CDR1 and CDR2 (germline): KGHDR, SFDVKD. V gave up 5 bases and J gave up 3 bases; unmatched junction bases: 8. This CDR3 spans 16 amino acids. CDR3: CATSAGRAGGKNIQYF. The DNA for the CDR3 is TGTGCCACCAGTGCAGGCAGGGCGGGGGGCAAAAACATTCAGTACTTC.

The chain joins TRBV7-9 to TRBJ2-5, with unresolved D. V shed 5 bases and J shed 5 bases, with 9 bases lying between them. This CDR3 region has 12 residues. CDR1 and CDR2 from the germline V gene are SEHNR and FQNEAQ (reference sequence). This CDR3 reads CASSPTSETQYF. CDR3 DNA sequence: TGTGCCAGCAGCCCTACCTCCGAGACCCAGTACTTC.

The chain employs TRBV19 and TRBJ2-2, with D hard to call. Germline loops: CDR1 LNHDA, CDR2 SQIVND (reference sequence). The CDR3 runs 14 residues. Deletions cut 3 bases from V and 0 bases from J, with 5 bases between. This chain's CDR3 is CASSIVSNTGELFF. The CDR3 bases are TGTGCCAGTAGTATTGTATCGAACACCGGGGAGCTGTTTTTT.

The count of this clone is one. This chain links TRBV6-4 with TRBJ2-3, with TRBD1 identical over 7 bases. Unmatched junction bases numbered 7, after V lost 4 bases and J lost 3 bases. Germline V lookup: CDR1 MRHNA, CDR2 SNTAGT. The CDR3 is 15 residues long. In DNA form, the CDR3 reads TGTGCCAGCAGTGCGGGGCCAGGGGGTACAGATACGCAGTATTTT. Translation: CASSAGPGGTDTQYF.

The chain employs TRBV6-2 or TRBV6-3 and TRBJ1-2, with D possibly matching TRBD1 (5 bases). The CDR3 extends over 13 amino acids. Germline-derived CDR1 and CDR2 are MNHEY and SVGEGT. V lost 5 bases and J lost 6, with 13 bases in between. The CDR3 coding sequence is TGTGCCAGCAGTCAGGGAGGCTTTGATGGCTACACCTTC. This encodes CASSQGGFDGYTF.